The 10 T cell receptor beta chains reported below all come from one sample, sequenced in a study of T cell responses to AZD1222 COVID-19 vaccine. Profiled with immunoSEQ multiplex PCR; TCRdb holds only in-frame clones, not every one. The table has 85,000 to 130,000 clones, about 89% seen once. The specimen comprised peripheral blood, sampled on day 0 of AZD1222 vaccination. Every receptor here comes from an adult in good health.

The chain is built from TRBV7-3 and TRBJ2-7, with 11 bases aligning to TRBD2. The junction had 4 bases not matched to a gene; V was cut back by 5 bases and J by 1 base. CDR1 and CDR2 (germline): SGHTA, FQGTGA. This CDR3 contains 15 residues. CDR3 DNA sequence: TGTGCCAGCAGCCTGTCTAGCGGGGGGTCCTACGAGCAGTACTTC. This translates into CASSLSSGGSYEQYF.

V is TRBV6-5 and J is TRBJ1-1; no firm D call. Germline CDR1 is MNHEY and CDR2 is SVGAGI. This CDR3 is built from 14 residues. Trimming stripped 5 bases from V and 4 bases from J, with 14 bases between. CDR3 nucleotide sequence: TGTGCCAGCAGTCCCTATACACCTATCACTGAAGCTTTCTTT. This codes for CASSPYTPITEAFF.

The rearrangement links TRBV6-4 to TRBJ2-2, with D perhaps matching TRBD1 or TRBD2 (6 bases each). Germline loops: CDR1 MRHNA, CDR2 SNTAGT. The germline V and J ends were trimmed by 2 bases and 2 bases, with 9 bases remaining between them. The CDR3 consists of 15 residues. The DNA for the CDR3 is TGTGCCAGCAGTGACGGGGGGCGCAACACCGGGGAGCTGTTTTTT. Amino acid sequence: CASSDGGRNTGELFF.

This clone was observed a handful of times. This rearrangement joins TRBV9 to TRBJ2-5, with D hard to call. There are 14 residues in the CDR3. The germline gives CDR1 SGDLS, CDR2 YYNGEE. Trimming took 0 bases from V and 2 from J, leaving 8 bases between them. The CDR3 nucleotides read TGTGCCAGCAGCGTAGGCACTACGCAAGAGACCCAGTACTTC. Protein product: CASSVGTTQETQYF.

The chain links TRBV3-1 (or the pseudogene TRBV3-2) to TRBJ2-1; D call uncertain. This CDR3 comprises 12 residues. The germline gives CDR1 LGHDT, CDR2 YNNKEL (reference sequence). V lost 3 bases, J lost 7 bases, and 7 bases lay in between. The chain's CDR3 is CASSQTPNEQFF. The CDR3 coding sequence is TGTGCCAGCAGCCAGACACCAAATGAGCAGTTCTTC.

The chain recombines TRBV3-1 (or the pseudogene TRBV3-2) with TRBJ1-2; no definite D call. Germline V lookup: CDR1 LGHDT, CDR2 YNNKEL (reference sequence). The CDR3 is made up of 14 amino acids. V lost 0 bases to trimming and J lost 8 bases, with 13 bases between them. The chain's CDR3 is CASSQESRPQGYTF. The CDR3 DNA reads TGTGCCAGCAGCCAAGAGTCTAGGCCCCAGGGCTACACCTTC.

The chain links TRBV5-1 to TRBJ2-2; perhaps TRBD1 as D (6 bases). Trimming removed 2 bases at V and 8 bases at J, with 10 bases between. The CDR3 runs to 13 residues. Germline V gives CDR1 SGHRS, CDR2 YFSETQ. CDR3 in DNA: TGCGCCAGCAGCTTCAGGGGCCCTGGGGAGCTGTTTTTT. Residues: CASSFRGPGELFF.

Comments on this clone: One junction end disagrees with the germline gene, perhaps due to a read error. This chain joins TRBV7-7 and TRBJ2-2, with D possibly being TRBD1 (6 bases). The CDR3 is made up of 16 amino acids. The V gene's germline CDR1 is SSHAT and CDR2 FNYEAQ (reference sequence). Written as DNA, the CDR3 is TGTGCTAGCAGCTTAATGTCTGGGGGCGTCTCCGGGGAGCTGTTTTTT. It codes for CASSLMSGGVSGELFF.

CDR3 sequence reads: CASSSSGPHEAFF. In nucleotides, the CDR3 is TGCGCCAGCAGTAGTTCGGGACCTCATGAAGCTTTCTTT. V and J are TRBV10-1 and TRBJ1-1; tentative D call: TRBD1 (5 bases). Germline V lookup: CDR1 WNHNN, CDR2 SYGVQD (reference sequence). V lost 5 bases and J 7 bases, leaving 14 bases between the germline ends. This CDR3 is 13 amino acids long.

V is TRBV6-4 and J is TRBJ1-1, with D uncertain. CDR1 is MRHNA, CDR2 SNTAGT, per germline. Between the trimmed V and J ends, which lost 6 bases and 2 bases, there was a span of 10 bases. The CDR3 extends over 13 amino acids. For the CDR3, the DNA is TGTGCCAGCAGCCCTGAGGAAAACACTGAAGCTTTCTTT. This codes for CASSPEENTEAFF.